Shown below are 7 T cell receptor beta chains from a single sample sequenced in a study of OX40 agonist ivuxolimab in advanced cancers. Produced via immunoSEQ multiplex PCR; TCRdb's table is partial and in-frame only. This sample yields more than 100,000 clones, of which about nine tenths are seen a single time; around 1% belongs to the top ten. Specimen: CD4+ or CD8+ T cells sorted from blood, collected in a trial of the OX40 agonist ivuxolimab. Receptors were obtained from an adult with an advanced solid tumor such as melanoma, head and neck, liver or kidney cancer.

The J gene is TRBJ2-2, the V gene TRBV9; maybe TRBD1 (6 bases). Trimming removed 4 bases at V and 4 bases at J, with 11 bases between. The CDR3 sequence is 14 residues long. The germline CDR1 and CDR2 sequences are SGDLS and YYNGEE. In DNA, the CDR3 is TGTGCCAGCAGCCCCCCAGGGGCCACCGGGGAGCTGTTTTTT. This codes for CASSPPGATGELFF. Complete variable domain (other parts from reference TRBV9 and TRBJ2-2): DSGVTQTPKHLITATGQRVTLRCSPRSGDLSVYWYQQSLDQGLQFLIQYYNGEERAKGNILERFSAQQFPDLHSELNLSSLELGDSALYFCASSPPGATGELFFGEGSRLTVL.

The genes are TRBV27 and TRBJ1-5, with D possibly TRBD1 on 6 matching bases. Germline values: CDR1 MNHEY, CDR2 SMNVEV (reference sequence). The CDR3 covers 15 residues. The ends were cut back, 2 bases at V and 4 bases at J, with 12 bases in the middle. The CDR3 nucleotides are TGTGCCAGCAGTTTAGGCAGGGGCCCAAATCAGCCCCAGCATTTT. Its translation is CASSLGRGPNQPQHF.

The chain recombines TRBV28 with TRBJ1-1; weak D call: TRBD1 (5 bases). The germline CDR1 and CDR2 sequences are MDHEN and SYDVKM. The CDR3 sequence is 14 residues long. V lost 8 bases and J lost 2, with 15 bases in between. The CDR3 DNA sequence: TGTGCCAGCGCGTGGGGTAGGGGAAACACTGAAGCTTTCTTT. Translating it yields CASAWGRGNTEAFF.

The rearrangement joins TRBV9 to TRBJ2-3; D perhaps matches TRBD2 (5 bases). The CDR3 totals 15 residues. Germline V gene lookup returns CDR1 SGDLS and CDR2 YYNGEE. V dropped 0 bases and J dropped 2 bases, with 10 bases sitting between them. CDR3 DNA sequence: TGTGCCAGCAGCGTAGATGAGCGGAACACAGATACGCAGTATTTT. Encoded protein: CASSVDERNTDTQYF.

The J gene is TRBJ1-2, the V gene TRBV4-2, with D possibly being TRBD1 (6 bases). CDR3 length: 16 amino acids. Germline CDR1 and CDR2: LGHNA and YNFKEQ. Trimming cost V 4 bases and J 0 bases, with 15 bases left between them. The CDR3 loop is CASSPSGEDPNYGYTF. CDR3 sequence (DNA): TGTGCCAGCAGCCCATCAGGGGAAGACCCTAACTATGGCTACACCTTC.

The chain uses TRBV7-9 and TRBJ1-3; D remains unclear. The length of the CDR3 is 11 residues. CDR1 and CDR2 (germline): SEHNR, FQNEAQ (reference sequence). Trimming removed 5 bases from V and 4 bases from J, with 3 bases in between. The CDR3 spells CASSLGNTIYF. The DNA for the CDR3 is TGTGCCAGCAGCCTCGGAAACACCATATATTTT. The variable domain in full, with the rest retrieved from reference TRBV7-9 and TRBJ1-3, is DTGVSQNPRHKITKRGQNVTFRCDPISEHNRLYWYRQTLGQGPEFLTYFQNEAQLEKSRLLSDRFSAERPKGSFSTLEIQRTEQGDSAMYLCASSLGNTIYFGEGSWLTVV.

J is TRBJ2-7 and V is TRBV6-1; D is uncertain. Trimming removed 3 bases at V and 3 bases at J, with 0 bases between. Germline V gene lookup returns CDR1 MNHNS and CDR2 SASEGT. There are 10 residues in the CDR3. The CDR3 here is CASSDYEQYF. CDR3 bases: TGTGCCAGCAGTGACTACGAGCAGTACTTC.